This is a list of T cell receptor beta chains from one sample in a study of post-analysis software for immune sequencing data. TCRdb called the PCR reads again in MiXCR, with one record for every CDR3 protein. The repertoire holds about 770,000 distinct CDR3 sequences, with roughly 46% as singletons. Sequenced sample: blood. These TCRs come from a girl aged 5 to 17 with multiple sclerosis. The CDR3 runs from the conserved cysteine through the conserved F or W. The D gene is left open where the match is weak. Not all rows give a size; the values are once, few, many and, for expanded clones, a class.

D gene: -
clone size: -
J gene: TRBJ2-3
V gene: TRBV29-1
CDR3 protein: CSAWGYREGEQYF
CDR3 DNA: TGCAGCGCCTGGGGCTACCGGGAAGGAGAGCAGTATTTT

D gene: TRBD1
clone size: few
J gene: TRBJ1-1
V gene: TRBV5-1
CDR3 protein: CASSPRDSTRRNTEAFF
CDR3 DNA: TGCGCCAGCAGCCCCCGGGACAGCACTAGAAGGAACACTGAAGCTTTCTTT

D gene: -
clone size: -
J gene: TRBJ1-6
V gene: TRBV6-6
CDR3 protein: CASSYVTTRMDSPLHF
CDR3 DNA: TGTGCCAGCAGTTACGTTACTACTCGGATGGATTCACCCCTCCACTTT

D gene: -
clone size: -
J gene: TRBJ2-3
V gene: TRBV10-3
CDR3 protein: CAISESRSGYTDTQYF
CDR3 DNA: TGTGCCATCAGTGAGTCCAGATCGGGGTACACAGATACGCAGTATTTT

D gene: TRBD2
clone size: -
J gene: TRBJ2-3
V gene: TRBV24-1
CDR3 protein: CATSDLEVAGRRTDTQYF
CDR3 DNA: TGTGCCACCAGTGATTTGGAGGTAGCGGGAAGGCGGACAGATACGCAGTATTTT

D gene: -
clone size: -
J gene: TRBJ2-1
V gene: TRBV20-1
CDR3 protein: CRSGFLNNEQFF
CDR3 DNA: TGCAGATCCGGATTCCTCAACAATGAGCAGTTCTTC

D gene: -
clone size: -
J gene: TRBJ2-5
V gene: TRBV3-1
CDR3 protein: CASSQEWRVPQETQYF
CDR3 DNA: TGTGCCAGCAGCCAAGAATGGAGGGTCCCTCAAGAGACCCAGTACTTC

D gene: TRBD2
clone size: -
J gene: TRBJ2-5
V gene: TRBV6-2/TRBV6-3
CDR3 protein: CASSRLAGVQETQYF
CDR3 DNA: TGTGCCAGCAGCCGACTAGCGGGAGTCCAAGAGACCCAGTACTTC

D gene: TRBD2
clone size: few
J gene: TRBJ2-1
V gene: TRBV20-1
CDR3 protein: CSATDPGRQAGGEQFF
CDR3 DNA: TGCAGTGCTACTGACCCCGGGAGGCAGGCTGGGGGTGAGCAGTTCTTC

D gene: -
clone size: -
J gene: TRBJ1-1
V gene: TRBV20-1
CDR3 protein: CLVVYGTEAFF
CDR3 DNA: TGCTTAGTTGTTTATGGAACTGAAGCTTTCTTT

D gene: -
clone size: few
J gene: TRBJ1-5
V gene: TRBV12-3/TRBV12-4
CDR3 protein: CASSSMADQPQHF
CDR3 DNA: TGTGCCAGCAGTTCAATGGCAGATCAGCCCCAGCATTTT

D gene: -
clone size: few
J gene: TRBJ1-4
V gene: TRBV4-3
CDR3 protein: CASSQVIFGKLFF
CDR3 DNA: TGCGCCAGCAGCCAAGTAATATTTGGGAAACTGTTTTTT

D gene: -
clone size: few
J gene: TRBJ2-5
V gene: TRBV24-1
CDR3 protein: CATSGTQETQYF
CDR3 DNA: TGTGCCACATCGGGGACCCAAGAGACCCAGTACTTC

D gene: -
clone size: -
J gene: TRBJ1-1
V gene: TRBV10-3
CDR3 protein: CAIGLGKERTEAFF
CDR3 DNA: TGTGCCATCGGATTGGGGAAGGAGCGCACTGAAGCTTTCTTT

D gene: -
clone size: -
J gene: TRBJ1-2
V gene: TRBV20-1
CDR3 protein: CSARLYGDLNYGYTF
CDR3 DNA: TGCAGTGCTAGGCTTTACGGGGACCTTAACTATGGCTACACCTTC

D gene: TRBD2
clone size: few
J gene: TRBJ2-1
V gene: TRBV5-1
CDR3 protein: CASSTTSGSSNEQFF
CDR3 DNA: TGCGCCAGCAGCACGACTAGCGGGAGTAGCAATGAGCAGTTCTTC

D gene: -
clone size: few
J gene: TRBJ2-1
V gene: TRBV12-3/TRBV12-4
CDR3 protein: CASSPAREQFF
CDR3 DNA: TGTGCCAGCAGTCCAGCACGTGAGCAGTTCTTC

D gene: -
clone size: -
J gene: TRBJ2-2
V gene: TRBV12-3/TRBV12-4
CDR3 protein: CASSLGRVPTGELFF
CDR3 DNA: TGTGCCAGCAGTTTGGGCCGGGTTCCCACCGGGGAGCTGTTTTTT

D gene: TRBD2
clone size: -
J gene: TRBJ2-3
V gene: TRBV14
CDR3 protein: CASSGPGLAADTQYF
CDR3 DNA: TGTGCCAGTAGCGGTCCGGGACTAGCGGCAGATACGCAGTATTTT

D gene: TRBD2
clone size: -
J gene: TRBJ2-1
V gene: TRBV9
CDR3 protein: CASSVAGTNPNEQFF
CDR3 DNA: TGTGCCAGCAGCGTAGCGGGGACTAACCCTAATGAGCAGTTCTTC

D gene: TRBD2
clone size: few
J gene: TRBJ2-1
V gene: TRBV20-1
CDR3 protein: CSATERTSGYNEQFF
CDR3 DNA: TGCAGTGCTACCGAGCGGACTAGCGGCTACAATGAGCAGTTCTTC